One and the same sample provided the 6 T cell receptor beta chains below, sequenced in a study of T-cell memory formation after mild COVID-19. TCRdb reprocessed the 5' RACE reads via MiXCR and lists one record per CDR3 protein. The table shows around 120,000 distinct CDR3 sequences, with 16% occurring only once. Sequencing used PBMCs or a T cell subset sorted from them (not recorded which). The receptors were gathered from an adult woman who had mild COVID-19 (a few samples of this study predate the infection). Cell type and time point are not known.

The gene calls are TRBV5-1 and TRBJ2-7; D ambiguous. The CDR3 sequence is 14 residues long. Germline V lookup: CDR1 SGHRS, CDR2 YFSETQ. The V gene lost 2 bases and the J gene lost 7 bases, with 16 bases spanning the gap. The CDR3 nucleotides are TGCGCCAGCAGCTTATGGACGCCACCCGGGGAGCAGTACTTC. Translating it yields CASSLWTPPGEQYF.

The chain links TRBV29-1 to TRBJ2-5; the D gene is possibly TRBD2 (6 bases). The ends were cut back, 5 bases at V and 4 bases at J, with 8 bases in the middle. CDR1 is SQVTM, CDR2 ANQGSEA, per germline. CDR3 length: 11 residues. CDR3 residues: CSVPGVETQYF. In DNA, the CDR3 is TGCAGCGTTCCGGGGGTAGAGACCCAGTACTTC.

The chain carries TRBV20-1 and TRBJ2-1; D may be TRBD1 or TRBD2 (6 bases each). V was pared by 1 base and J by 0 bases, with 13 bases between. Germline CDR1 reads DFQATT; CDR2 reads SNEGSKA (reference sequence). This CDR3 region has 16 residues. The CDR3 DNA reads as TGCAGTGCTAGAGGATCCGGGGGCCTCTCCTACAATGAGCAGTTCTTC. Translated, it gives CSARGSGGLSYNEQFF.

This clonotype was seen more than once but under ten times. The chain combines TRBV29-1 with TRBJ2-2, with D perhaps TRBD1 or TRBD2 (6 bases each). Per germline, CDR1 SQVTM and CDR2 ANQGSEA. V was clipped by 6 bases and J by 2 bases, with 16 bases between them. This CDR3 region has 15 residues. The CDR3 bases are TGCAGCGTCCCAAAGGGGGGACTCAACACCGGGGAGCTGTTTTTT. This gives the protein CSVPKGGLNTGELFF.

In its sample, this clonotype was seen many times. This chain uses TRBV20-1 with TRBJ2-1, with D perhaps being TRBD1 or TRBD2 (5 bases each). The germline V gene has CDR1 DFQATT and CDR2 SNEGSKA (reference sequence). The CDR3 covers 14 residues. Trimming shortened V by 5 bases and J by 10 bases, and 21 bases separated the two germline ends. The CDR3 spells CSAHPGTKKGEQFF. The CDR3 DNA is TGCAGTGCTCACCCCGGGACGAAAAAAGGGGAGCAGTTCTTC.

The J gene is TRBJ2-1, the V gene TRBV7-2; 9 bases are shared with TRBD2. The junction had 6 bases not matched to a gene; V was cut back by 1 base and J by 5 bases. CDR3 length: 16 amino acids. The germline CDR1 and CDR2 sequences are SGHTA and FQGNSA. CDR3 coding DNA: TGTGCCAGCAGCTTAGTCGCTAGCGGGACCAACAATGAGCAGTTCTTC. Its translation: CASSLVASGTNNEQFF. Supplemented by reference TRBV7-2 and TRBJ2-1, the full variable domain reads GAGVSQSPSNKVTEKGKDVELRCDPISGHTALYWYRQSLGQGLEFLIYFQGNSAPDKSGLPSDRFSAERTGGSVSTLTIQRTQQEDSAVYLCASSLVASGTNNEQFFGPGTRLTVL.